A selection of T cell receptor beta chains follows, all from one sample in a study of blood T cell repertoires in COVID-19. The data were produced by immunoSEQ multiplex PCR, yet TCRdb's version contains in-frame clones alone and is incomplete. Of some 410,000 clones detected, 88% appear once; the ten largest clones hold over 0.9%. Sequencing was done on a sample of PBMCs or T cells enriched from blood (not recorded which). The source of these receptors is a woman aged 30 to 39 with acute COVID-19. The conserved cysteine and the conserved F or W are not part of the CDR3 here. Each record gives: J gene, V gene, CDR3 protein.

J: TRBJ2-2; V: TRBV7-9; CDR3: ASSLRTGGTGELF
J: TRBJ2-1; V: TRBV24-1; CDR3: ATSDRGTSEYNEQF
J: TRBJ1-2; V: TRBV7-9; CDR3: ASSLEARGYT
J: TRBJ1-1; V: TRBV5-1; CDR3: ASSLGSGSDEAF
J: TRBJ2-3; V: TRBV24-1; CDR3: ATSDPQGTDTQY
J: TRBJ2-1; V: TRBV6-5; CDR3: ASSYAGLSLYEQF
J: TRBJ2-5; V: TRBV6-1; CDR3: ASSETSGGQETQY
J: TRBJ1-5; V: TRBV19; CDR3: ASRMTGGNQPQH
J: TRBJ1-1; V: TRBV7-9; CDR3: ASSLDGRMNTEAF
J: TRBJ1-2; V: TRBV20-1; CDR3: SAAGLGGYT
J: TRBJ2-7; V: TRBV25-1; CDR3: ASSRTGTGSYEQY
J: TRBJ1-5; V: TRBV4-1; CDR3: ASSLRGSNQPQH
J: TRBJ1-4; V: TRBV19; CDR3: ASTSRQREKLF
J: TRBJ1-3; V: TRBV5-4; CDR3: ASSGRQGNSGNTIY
J: TRBJ1-1; V: TRBV28; CDR3: ASLEGGPNTEAF
J: TRBJ1-5; V: TRBV29-1; CDR3: SVGGGGAQPQH
J: TRBJ2-1; V: TRBV7-3; CDR3: ASSQTSGDYNEQF
J: TRBJ1-5; V: TRBV19; CDR3: ASSIRLNRGFDQPQH
J: TRBJ2-3; V: TRBV7-2; CDR3: ASSFTSSTDTQY
J: TRBJ1-1; V: TRBV7-2; CDR3: ASSLDVAGTEAF
J: TRBJ2-3; V: TRBV11-3; CDR3: ASSLTRLDADTQY
J: TRBJ2-1; V: TRBV5-1; CDR3: ASSPPVALAGSHEQF
J: TRBJ1-4; V: TRBV3-1/TRBV3-2; CDR3: ASSPPDRLKVDLEKLF
J: TRBJ2-3; V: TRBV2; CDR3: ASSDYPDTQY
J: TRBJ1-5; V: TRBV10-3; CDR3: AISRDSFNQPQH
J: TRBJ1-2; V: TRBV5-4; CDR3: ASSPGLKGGTYGYT
J: TRBJ1-4; V: TRBV28; CDR3: ASRAGVPPKLF
J: TRBJ2-5; V: TRBV9; CDR3: ASSPRSGGSQTQY
J: TRBJ1-3; V: TRBV18; CDR3: ASSPGQADSGNTIY
J: TRBJ2-7; V: TRBV14; CDR3: ASSQDQGSHREQY
J: TRBJ2-3; V: TRBV4-2; CDR3: ASSQEAGDNYGTQY
J: TRBJ2-7; V: TRBV19; CDR3: ASSIRGTVDYEQY
J: TRBJ2-2; V: TRBV19; CDR3: ASSIMGQGASGELF
J: TRBJ2-7; V: TRBV6-5; CDR3: ASSSDRTGSSYEQY
J: TRBJ2-7; V: TRBV6-5; CDR3: ASSYGPGVAYEQY
J: TRBJ1-3; V: TRBV5-6; CDR3: ASSLDNLGNTIY